This is a list of T cell receptor beta chains from one sample in a study of OX40 agonist ivuxolimab in advanced cancers. Data came from immunoSEQ multiplex PCR; TCRdb stores just in-frame clones and leaves some out. The sample contains tens of thousands of clones, about 93% of which appear only once. The material sequenced was CD4+ or CD8+ T cells sorted from blood, taken in a trial of the OX40 agonist ivuxolimab. Every receptor here comes from an adult with an advanced solid tumor such as melanoma, head and neck, liver or kidney cancer. CDR3s include the opening cysteine and the closing phenylalanine or tryptophan. D genes are given only for firm matches.

j_call d_call v_call cdr3_aa
TRBJ1-4 TRBD1 TRBV6-5 CASGQGVEKLFF
TRBJ1-6 . TRBV13 CASSSSLPTPGPLHF
TRBJ2-1 . TRBV28 CASLGRGRTNEQFF
TRBJ2-3 TRBD2 TRBV28 CARDERDWLHPDTQYF
TRBJ1-1 . TRBV6-4 CASSSNRNTEAFF
TRBJ1-4 . TRBV23-1 CASSLGGPNEKLFF
TRBJ1-3 . TRBV7-2 CASSLFSASGNTIYF
TRBJ1-3 . TRBV5-5 CASSRTSRAGNTIYF
TRBJ2-3 . TRBV19 CASSSAGGGTDTQYF
TRBJ2-1 . TRBV28 CASRGYNEQFF
TRBJ2-5 TRBD2 TRBV5-1 CASSRGTSGKETQYF
TRBJ2-7 . TRBV9 CASSVGTNFDEQYF
TRBJ1-5 TRBD1 TRBV29-1 CSVEGTGGPSQPQHF
TRBJ2-5 TRBD2 TRBV28 CASSFLGGDRGQETQYF
TRBJ2-1 TRBD1 TRBV7-9 CASSWGTGGSNEQFF
TRBJ1-1 . TRBV6-5 CASSERIPPEAFF
TRBJ2-5 . TRBV28 CAYSGSLQETQYF
TRBJ2-5 TRBD1 TRBV18 CASSPGQGETQYF
TRBJ2-3 TRBD2 TRBV5-1 CASSLDGRAGDTQYF
TRBJ2-7 TRBD1 TRBV6-1 CASSTDRAYEQYF
TRBJ2-3 TRBD2 TRBV28 CASSYPASGSDTQYF
TRBJ2-2 TRBD2 TRBV7-2 CASSFPSGRGIGELFF
TRBJ1-2 TRBD1 TRBV27 CASKGQGYGYTF
TRBJ2-7 . TRBV5-4 CASSFTGHLNEQYF
TRBJ2-7 TRBD1 TRBV5-4 CASSPSGGRTYEQYF
TRBJ1-1 TRBD1 TRBV6-5 CASSYIGQGEAFF
TRBJ1-3 . TRBV6-1 CASSEHRSGNTIYF
TRBJ2-7 TRBD2 TRBV19 CASSLVAGGSSYEQYF
TRBJ2-7 TRBD2 TRBV5-1 CASSSGLAGVGEQYF
TRBJ2-7 TRBD1 TRBV7-2 CASSSGTGSGEQYF
TRBJ1-2 . TRBV5-6 CASSSRGRGGYTF
TRBJ1-2 . TRBV10-2 CASSESAGRFNYGYTF